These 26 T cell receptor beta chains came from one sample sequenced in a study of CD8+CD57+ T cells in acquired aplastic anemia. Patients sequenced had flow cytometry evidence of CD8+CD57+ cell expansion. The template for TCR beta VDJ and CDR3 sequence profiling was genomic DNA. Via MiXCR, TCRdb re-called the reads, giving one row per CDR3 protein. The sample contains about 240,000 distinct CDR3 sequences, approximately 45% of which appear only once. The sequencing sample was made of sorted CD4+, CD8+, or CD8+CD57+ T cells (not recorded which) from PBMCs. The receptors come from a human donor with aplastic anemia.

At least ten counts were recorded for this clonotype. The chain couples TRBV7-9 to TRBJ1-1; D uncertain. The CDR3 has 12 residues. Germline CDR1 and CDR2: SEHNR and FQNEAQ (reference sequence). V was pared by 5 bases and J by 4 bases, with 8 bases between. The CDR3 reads CASSKLGTEAFF. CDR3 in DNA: TGTGCCAGCAGCAAACTGGGCACTGAAGCTTTCTTT. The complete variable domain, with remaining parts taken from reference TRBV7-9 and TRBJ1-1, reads DTGVSQNPRHKITKRGQNVTFRCDPISEHNRLYWYRQTLGQGPEFLTYFQNEAQLEKSRLLSDRFSAERPKGSFSTLEIQRTEQGDSAMYLCASSKLGTEAFFGQGTRLTVV.

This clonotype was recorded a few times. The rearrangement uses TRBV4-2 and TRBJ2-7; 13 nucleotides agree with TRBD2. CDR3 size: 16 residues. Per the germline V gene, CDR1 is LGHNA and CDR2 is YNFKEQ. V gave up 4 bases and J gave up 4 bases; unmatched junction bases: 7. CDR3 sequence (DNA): TGTGCCAGCAGCCCCCGGACTAGCGGGGGTGTGTACGAGCAGTACTTC. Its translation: CASSPRTSGGVYEQYF.

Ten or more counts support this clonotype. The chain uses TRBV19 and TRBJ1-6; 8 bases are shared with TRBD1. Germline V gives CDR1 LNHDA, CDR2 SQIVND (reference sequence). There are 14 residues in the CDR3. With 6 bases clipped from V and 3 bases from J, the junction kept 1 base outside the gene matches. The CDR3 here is CASRGQDYNSPLHF. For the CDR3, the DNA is TGTGCCAGTAGGGGACAGGACTATAATTCACCCCTCCACTTT.

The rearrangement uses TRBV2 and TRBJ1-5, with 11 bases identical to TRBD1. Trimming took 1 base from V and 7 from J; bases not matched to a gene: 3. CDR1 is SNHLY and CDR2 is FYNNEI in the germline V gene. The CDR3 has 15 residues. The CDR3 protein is CASSEEGTGGQPQHF. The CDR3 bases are TGTGCCAGCAGTGAAGAGGGGACAGGGGGACAGCCCCAGCATTTT.

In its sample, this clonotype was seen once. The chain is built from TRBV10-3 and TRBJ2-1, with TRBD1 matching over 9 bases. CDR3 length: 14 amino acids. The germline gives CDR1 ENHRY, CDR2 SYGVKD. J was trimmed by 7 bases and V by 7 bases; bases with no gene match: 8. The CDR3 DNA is TGTGCCATCACCCCGGGACAGGGCTCGAATGAGCAGTTCTTC. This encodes CAITPGQGSNEQFF.

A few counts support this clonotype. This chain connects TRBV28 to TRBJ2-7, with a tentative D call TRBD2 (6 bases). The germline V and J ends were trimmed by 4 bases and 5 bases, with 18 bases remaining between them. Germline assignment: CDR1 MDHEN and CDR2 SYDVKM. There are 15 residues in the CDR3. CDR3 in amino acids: CASSSHLTGVDEQYF. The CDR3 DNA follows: TGTGCCAGCAGTTCGCATCTAACGGGAGTAGACGAGCAGTACTTC. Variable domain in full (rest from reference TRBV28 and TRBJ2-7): DVKVTQSSRYLVKRTGEKVFLECVQDMDHENMFWYRQDPGLGLRLIYFSYDVKMKEKGDIPEGYSVSREKKERFSLILESASTNQTSMYLCASSSHLTGVDEQYFGPGTRLTVT.

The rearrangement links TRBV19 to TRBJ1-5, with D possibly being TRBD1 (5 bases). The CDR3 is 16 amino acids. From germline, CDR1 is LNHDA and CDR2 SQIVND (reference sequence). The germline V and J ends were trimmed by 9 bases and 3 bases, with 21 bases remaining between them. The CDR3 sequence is CASHQGRTLDNQPQHF. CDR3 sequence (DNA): TGTGCCAGCCACCAAGGGAGGACACTGGACAATCAGCCCCAGCATTTT.

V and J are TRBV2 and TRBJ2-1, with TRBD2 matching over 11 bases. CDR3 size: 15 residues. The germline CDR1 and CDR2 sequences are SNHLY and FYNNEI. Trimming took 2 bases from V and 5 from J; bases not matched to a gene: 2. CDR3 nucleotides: TGTGCCAGCAGTGAAACTAGCGGGGGAAACAATGAGCAGTTCTTC. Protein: CASSETSGGNNEQFF.

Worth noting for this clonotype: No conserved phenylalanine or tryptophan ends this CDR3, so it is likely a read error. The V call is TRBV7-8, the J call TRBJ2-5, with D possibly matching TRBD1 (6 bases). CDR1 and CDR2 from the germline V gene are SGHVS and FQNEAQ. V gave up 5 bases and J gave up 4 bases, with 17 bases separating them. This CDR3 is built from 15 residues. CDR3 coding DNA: TGTGCCAGCAGCCAGGGGCCTAGCTCGAGAGAGACCCAGTACATC. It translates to CASSQGPSSRETQYI.

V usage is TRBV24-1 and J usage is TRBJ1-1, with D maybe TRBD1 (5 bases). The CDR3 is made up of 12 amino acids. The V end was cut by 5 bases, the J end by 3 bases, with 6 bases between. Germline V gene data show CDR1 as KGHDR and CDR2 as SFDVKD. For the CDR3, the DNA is TGTGCCACCAGTGTGGGGGACACTGAAGCTTTCTTT. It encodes CATSVGDTEAFF.

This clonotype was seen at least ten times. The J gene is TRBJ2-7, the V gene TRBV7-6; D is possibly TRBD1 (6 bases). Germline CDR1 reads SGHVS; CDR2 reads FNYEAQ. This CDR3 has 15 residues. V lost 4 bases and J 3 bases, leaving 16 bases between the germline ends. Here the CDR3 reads CASSWGGTRDYEQYF. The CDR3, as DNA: TGTGCCAGCAGCTGGGGTGGGACAAGGGACTACGAGCAGTACTTC.

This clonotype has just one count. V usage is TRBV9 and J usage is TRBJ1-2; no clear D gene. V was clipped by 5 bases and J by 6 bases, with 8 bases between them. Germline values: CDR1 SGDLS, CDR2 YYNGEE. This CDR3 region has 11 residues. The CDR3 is CASRGLDGYTF. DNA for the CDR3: TGTGCCAGCAGGGGTTTAGATGGCTACACCTTC.

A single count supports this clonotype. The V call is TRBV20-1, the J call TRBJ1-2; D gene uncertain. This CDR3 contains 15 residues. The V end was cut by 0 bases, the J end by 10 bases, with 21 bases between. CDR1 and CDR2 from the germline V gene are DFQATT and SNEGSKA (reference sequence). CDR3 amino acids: CSARDPSTSGRDYTF. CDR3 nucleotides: TGCAGTGCTAGAGACCCCTCGACTAGCGGGAGGGACTACACCTTC.

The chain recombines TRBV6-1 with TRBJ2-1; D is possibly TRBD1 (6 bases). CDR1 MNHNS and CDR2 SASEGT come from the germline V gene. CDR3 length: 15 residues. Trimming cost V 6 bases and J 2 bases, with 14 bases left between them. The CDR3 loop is CASSDRTLTYNEQFF. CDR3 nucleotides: TGTGCCAGCAGCGACAGGACCCTCACCTACAATGAGCAGTTCTTC.

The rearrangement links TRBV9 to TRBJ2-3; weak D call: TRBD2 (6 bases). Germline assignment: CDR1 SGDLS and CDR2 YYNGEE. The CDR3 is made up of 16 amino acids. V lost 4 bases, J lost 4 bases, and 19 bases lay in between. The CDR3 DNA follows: TGTGCCAGCAGCCCGGCACTAGCTGTAAGCGCAGATACGCAGTATTTT. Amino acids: CASSPALAVSADTQYF. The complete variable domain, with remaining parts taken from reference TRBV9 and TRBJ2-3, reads DSGVTQTPKHLITATGQRVTLRCSPRSGDLSVYWYQQSLDQGLQFLIQYYNGEERAKGNILERFSAQQFPDLHSELNLSSLELGDSALYFCASSPALAVSADTQYFGPGTRLTVL.

CDR3 nucleotides: TGTGCCATCACTCCTGAGGGACAGAGTCAAGGTGAGCAGTACTTC. This translates into CAITPEGQSQGEQYF. The V and J genes are TRBV10-3 and TRBJ2-7; 7 bases match TRBD1. Germline lookup yields CDR1 ENHRY and CDR2 SYGVKD. Trimming at V came to 7 bases and at J to 7 bases, leaving 16 bases not matched to a gene. This CDR3 region has 15 residues.

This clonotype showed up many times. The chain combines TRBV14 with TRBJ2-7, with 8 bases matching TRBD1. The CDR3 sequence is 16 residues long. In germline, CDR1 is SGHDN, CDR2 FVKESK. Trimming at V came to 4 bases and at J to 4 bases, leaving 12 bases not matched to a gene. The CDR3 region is CASSLHRDRLRYEQYF. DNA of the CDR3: TGTGCCAGCAGCCTCCACCGGGACAGGCTTCGGTACGAGCAGTACTTC.

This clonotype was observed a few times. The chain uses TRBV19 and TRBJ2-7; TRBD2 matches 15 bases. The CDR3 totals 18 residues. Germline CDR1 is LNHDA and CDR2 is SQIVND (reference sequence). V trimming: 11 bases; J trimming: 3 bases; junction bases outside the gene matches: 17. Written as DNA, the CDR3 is TGTGCCTGGAGTCTCGGGCCTGGGACTAGCGGGAGGATCTACGAGCAGTACTTC. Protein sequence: CAWSLGPGTSGRIYEQYF.

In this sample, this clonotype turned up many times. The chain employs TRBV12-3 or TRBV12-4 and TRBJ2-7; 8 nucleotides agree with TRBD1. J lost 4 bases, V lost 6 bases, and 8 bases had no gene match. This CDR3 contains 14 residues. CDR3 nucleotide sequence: TGTGCCAGCAGCTTCGGACAGGGTGGTTACGAGCAGTACTTC. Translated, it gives CASSFGQGGYEQYF.

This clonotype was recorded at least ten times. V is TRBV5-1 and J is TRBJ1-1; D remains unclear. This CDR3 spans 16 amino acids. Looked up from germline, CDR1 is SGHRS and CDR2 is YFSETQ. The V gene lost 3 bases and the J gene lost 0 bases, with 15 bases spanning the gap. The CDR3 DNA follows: TGCGCCAGCAGCTCACCCCAAGAGATTATGAACACTGAAGCTTTCTTT. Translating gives CASSSPQEIMNTEAFF.

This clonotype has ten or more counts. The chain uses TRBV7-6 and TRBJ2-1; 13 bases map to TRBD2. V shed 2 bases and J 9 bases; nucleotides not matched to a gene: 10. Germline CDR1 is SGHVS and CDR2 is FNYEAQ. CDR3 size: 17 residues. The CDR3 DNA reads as TGTGCCAGCAGCTTACGACTAGCGGGGGGACCCCAGGGTGAGCAGTTCTTC. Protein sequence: CASSLRLAGGPQGEQFF.

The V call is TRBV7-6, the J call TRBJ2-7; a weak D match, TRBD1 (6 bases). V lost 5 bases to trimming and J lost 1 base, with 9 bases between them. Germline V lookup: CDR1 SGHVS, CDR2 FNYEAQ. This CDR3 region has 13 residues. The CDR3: CASSGRGSYEQYF. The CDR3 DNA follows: TGTGCCAGCAGCGGCAGGGGTTCCTACGAGCAGTACTTC.

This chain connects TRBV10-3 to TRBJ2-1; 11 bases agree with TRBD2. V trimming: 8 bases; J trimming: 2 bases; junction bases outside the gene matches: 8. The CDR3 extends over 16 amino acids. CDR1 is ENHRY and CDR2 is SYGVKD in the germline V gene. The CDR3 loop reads CAIRKGTSGAYNEQFF. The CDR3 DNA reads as TGTGCCATCCGTAAAGGGACTAGCGGAGCCTACAATGAGCAGTTCTTC.

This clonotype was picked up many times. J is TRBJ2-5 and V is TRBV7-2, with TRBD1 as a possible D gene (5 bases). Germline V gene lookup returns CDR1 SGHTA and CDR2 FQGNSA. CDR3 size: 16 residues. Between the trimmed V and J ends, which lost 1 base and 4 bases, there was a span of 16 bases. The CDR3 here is CASSLEIGVLGETQYF. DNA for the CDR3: TGTGCCAGCAGCTTAGAAATAGGGGTTCTCGGAGAGACCCAGTACTTC.

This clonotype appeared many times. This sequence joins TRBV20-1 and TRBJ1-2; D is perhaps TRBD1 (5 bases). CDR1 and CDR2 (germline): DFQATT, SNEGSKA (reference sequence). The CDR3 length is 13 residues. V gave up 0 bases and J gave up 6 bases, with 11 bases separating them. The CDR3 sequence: CSARDQGADGYTF. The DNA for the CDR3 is TGCAGTGCTAGAGATCAAGGGGCTGATGGCTACACCTTC.

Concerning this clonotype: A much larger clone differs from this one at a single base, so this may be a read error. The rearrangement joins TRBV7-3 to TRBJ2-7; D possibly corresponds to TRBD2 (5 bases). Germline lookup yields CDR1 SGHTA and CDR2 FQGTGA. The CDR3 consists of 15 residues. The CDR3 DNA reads TGTGCCAGCAACTTAGGTGAAGCGGTAAACTACGAGCAGTACTTC. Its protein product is CASNLGEAVNYEQYF.